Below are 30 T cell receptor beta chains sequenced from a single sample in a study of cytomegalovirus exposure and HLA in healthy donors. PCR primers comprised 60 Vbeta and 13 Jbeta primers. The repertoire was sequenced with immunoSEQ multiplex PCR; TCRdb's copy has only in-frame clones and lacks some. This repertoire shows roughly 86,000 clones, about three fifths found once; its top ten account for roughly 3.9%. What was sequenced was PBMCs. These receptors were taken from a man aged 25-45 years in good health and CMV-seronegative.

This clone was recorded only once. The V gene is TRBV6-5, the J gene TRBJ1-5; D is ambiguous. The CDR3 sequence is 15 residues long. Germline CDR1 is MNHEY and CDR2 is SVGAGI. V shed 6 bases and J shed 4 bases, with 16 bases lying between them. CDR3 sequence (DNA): TGTGCCAGCAGAAGCCTGGGAGAACCTAATCAGCCCCAGCATTTT. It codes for CASRSLGEPNQPQHF.

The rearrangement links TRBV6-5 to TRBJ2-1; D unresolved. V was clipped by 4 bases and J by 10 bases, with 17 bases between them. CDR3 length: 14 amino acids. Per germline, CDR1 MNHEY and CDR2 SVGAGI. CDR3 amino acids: CASSSYTNRWEQFF. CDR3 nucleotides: TGTGCCAGCAGTTCGTATACTAACCGGTGGGAGCAGTTCTTC.

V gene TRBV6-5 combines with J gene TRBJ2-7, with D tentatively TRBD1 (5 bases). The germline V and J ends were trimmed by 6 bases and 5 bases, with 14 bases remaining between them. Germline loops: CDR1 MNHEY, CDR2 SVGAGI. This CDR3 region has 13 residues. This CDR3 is CASRRPGKDEQYF. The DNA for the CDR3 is TGTGCCAGCAGACGACCAGGGAAGGACGAGCAGTACTTC.

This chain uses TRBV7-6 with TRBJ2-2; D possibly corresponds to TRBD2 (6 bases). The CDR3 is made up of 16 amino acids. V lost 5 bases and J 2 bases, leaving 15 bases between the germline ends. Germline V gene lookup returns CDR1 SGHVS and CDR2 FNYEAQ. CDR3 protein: CASSPGWRENTGELFF. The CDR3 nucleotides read TGTGCCAGCAGCCCTGGATGGCGGGAAAACACCGGGGAGCTGTTTTTT.

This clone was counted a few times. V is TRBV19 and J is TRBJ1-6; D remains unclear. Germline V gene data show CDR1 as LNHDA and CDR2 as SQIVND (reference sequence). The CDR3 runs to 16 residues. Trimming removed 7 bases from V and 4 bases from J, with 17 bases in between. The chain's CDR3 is CASTIAGERYNSPLHF. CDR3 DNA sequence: TGTGCCAGTACCATAGCCGGGGAAAGGTATAATTCACCCCTCCACTTT.

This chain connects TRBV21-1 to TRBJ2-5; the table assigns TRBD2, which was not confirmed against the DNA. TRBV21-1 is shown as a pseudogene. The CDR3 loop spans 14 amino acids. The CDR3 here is CASSKVRVWETQYF. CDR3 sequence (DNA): TGTGCCAGCAGCAAAGTGAGGGTTTGGGAGACCCAGTACTTC.

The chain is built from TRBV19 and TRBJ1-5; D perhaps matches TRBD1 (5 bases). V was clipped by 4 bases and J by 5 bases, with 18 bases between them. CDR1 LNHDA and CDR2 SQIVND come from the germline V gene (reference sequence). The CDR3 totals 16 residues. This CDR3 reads CASSNTGPSGYQPQHF. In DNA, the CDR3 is TGTGCCAGTAGTAACACAGGCCCCTCAGGCTATCAGCCCCAGCATTTT.

The CDR3 bases are TGTGCCAGCAGCTACGGACGGGGTGTGTCTTCACCCCTCCACTTT. Amino acids: CASSYGRGVSSPLHF. The chain is built from TRBV2 and TRBJ1-6; D is uncertain. Between the trimmed V and J ends, which lost 6 bases and 9 bases, there was a span of 18 bases. This CDR3 spans 15 amino acids. Germline values: CDR1 SNHLY, CDR2 FYNNEI. Variable domain in full (rest from reference TRBV2 and TRBJ1-6): EPEVTQTPSHQVTQMGQEVILRCVPISNHLYFYWYRQILGQKVEFLVSFYNNEISEKSEIFDDQFSVERPDGSNFTLKIRSTKLEDSAMYFCASSYGRGVSSPLHFGNGTRLTVT.

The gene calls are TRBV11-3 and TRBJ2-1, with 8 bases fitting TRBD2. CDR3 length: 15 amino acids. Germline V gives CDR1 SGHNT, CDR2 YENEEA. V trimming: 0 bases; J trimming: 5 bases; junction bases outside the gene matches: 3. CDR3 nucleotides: TGTGCCAGCAGCTTAGACGGGACTAGGGACAATGAGCAGTTCTTC. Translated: CASSLDGTRDNEQFF.

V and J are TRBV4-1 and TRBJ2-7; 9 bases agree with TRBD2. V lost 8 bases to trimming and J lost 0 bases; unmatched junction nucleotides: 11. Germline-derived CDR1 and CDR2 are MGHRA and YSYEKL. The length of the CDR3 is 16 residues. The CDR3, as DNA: TGCGCCAGCCAGGGCCCTCGGACTAGCGACTCCTACGAGCAGTACTTC. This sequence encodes CASQGPRTSDSYEQYF.

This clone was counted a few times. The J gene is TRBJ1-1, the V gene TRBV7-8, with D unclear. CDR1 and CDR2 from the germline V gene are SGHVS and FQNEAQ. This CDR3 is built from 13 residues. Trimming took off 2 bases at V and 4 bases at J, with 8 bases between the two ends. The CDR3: CASSLRESTEAFF. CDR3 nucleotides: TGTGCCAGCAGCTTAAGGGAGAGCACTGAAGCTTTCTTT.

CDR3 region: CAWSVLRTGKLFF. The DNA of the CDR3 is TGTGCCTGGAGTGTACTACGGACAGGAAAACTGTTTTTT. J is TRBJ1-4 and V is TRBV30, with TRBD1 matching over 7 bases. The germline CDR1 and CDR2 sequences are GTSNPN and SVGIG (reference sequence). The CDR3 runs to 13 residues. V shed 0 bases, J shed 10 bases, and the junction held 5 bases outside the gene matches.

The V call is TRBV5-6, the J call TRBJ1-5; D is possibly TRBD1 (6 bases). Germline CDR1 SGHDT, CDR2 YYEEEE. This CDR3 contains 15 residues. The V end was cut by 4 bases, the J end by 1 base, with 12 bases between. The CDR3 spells CASSAGGLSNQPQHF. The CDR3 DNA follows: TGTGCCAGCAGCGCGGGGGGGCTCAGCAATCAGCCCCAGCATTTT.

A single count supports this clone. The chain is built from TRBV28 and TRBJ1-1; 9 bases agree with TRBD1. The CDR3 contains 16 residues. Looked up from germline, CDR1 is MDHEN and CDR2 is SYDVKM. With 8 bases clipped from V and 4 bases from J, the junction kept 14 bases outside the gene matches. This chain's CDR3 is CASLIGPGQGSTEAFF. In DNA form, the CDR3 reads TGTGCCAGCCTAATCGGTCCGGGACAGGGAAGCACTGAAGCTTTCTTT.

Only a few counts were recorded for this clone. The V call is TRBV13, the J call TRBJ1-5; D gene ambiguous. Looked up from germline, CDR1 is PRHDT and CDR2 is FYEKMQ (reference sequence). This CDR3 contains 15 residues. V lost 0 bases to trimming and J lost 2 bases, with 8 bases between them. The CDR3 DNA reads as TGTGCCAGCAGCTTAGGCCGTGGCCGCAATCAGCCCCAGCATTTT. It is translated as CASSLGRGRNQPQHF.

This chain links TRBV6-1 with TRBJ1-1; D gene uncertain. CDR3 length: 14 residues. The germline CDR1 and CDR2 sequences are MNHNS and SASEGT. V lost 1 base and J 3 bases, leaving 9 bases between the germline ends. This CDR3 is CASSEVERDTEAFF. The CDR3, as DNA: TGTGCCAGCAGTGAAGTGGAGAGGGACACTGAAGCTTTCTTT.

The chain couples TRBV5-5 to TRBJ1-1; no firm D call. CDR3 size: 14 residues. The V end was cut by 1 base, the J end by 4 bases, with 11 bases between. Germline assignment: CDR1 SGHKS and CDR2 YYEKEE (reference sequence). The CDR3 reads CASSLTGSGTEAFF. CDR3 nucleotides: TGTGCCAGCAGCTTGACGGGGTCGGGCACTGAAGCTTTCTTT.

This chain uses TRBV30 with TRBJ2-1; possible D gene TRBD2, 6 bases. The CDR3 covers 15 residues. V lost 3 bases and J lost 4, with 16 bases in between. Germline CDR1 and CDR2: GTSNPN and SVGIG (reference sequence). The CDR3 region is CAWSLSREPYNEQFF. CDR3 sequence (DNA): TGTGCCTGGAGCCTTAGCCGGGAGCCTTACAATGAGCAGTTCTTC. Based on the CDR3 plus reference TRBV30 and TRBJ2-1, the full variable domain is SQTIHQWPATLVQPVGSPLSLECTVEGTSNPNLYWYRQAAGRGLQLLFYSVGIGQISSEVPQNLSASRPQDRQFILSSKKLLLSDSGFYLCAWSLSREPYNEQFFGPGTRLTVL.

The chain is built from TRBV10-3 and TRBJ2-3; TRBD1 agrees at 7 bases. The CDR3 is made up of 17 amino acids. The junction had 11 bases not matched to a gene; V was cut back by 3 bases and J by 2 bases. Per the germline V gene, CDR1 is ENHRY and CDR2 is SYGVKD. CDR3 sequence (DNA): TGTGCCATCAGTGAACTTTTAGGGACAGTCCTCACAGATACGCAGTATTTT. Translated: CAISELLGTVLTDTQYF.

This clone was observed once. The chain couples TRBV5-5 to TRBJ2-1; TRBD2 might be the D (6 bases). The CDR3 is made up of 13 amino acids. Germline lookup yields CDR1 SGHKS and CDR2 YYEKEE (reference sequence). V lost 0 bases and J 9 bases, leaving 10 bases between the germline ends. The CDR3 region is CASSLGGGREQFF. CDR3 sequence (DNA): TGTGCCAGCAGCTTGGGCGGAGGGCGTGAGCAGTTCTTC.

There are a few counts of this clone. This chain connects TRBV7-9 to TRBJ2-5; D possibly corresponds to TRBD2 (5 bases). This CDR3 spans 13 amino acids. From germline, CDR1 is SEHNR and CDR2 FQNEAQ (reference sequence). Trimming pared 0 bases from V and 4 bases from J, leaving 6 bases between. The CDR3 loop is CASSLAGVETQYF. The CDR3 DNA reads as TGTGCCAGCAGCTTAGCGGGAGTAGAGACCCAGTACTTC.

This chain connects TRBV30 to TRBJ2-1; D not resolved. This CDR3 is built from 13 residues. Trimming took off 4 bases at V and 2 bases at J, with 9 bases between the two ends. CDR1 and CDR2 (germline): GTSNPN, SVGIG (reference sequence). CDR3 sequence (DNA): TGTGCCTGGAAGGCAGGTCCCTACAATGAGCAGTTCTTC. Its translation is CAWKAGPYNEQFF.

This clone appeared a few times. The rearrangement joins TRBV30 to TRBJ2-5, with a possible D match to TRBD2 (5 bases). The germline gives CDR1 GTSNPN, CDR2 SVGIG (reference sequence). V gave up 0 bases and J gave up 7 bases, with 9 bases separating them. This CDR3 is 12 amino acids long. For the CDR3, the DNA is TGTGCCTGGAGTGTACTACGGGGGACCCAGTACTTC. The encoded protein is CAWSVLRGTQYF.

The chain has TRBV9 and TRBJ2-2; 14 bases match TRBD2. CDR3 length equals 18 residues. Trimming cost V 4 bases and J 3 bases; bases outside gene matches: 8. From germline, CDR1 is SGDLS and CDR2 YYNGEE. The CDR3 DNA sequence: TGTGCCAGCAGCTCACGACTAGCGGGGGGGCCAGACACCGGGGAGCTGTTTTTT. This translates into CASSSRLAGGPDTGELFF. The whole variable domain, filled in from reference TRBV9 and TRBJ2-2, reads DSGVTQTPKHLITATGQRVTLRCSPRSGDLSVYWYQQSLDQGLQFLIQYYNGEERAKGNILERFSAQQFPDLHSELNLSSLELGDSALYFCASSSRLAGGPDTGELFFGEGSRLTVL.

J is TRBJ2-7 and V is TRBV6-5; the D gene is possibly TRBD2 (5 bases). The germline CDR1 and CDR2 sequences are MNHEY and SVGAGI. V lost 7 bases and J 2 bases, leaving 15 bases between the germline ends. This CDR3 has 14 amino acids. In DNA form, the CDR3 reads TGTGCCAGCAACCCGGGGTGGAATCCCTACGAGCAGTACTTC. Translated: CASNPGWNPYEQYF.

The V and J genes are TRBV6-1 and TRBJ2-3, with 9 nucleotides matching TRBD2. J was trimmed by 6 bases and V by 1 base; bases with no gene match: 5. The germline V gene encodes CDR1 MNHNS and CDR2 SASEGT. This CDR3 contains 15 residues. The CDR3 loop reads CASSEGWRGGDTQYF. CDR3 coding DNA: TGTGCCAGCAGTGAAGGGTGGCGGGGGGGCGATACGCAGTATTTT.

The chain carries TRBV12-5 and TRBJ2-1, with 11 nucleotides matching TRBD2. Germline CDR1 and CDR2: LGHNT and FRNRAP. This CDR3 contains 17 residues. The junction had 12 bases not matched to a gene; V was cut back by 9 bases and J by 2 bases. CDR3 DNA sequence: TGTGCTAGCCAACGGACGGCGACTAGCGGGACCTACAATGAGCAGTTCTTC. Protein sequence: CASQRTATSGTYNEQFF.

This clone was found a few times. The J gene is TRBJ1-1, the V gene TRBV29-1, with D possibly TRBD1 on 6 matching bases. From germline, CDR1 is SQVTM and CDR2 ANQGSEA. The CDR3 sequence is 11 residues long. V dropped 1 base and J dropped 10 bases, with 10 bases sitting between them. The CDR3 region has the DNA TGCAGCGTTGAAGGTGGCAGGGGAGCTTTCTTT. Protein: CSVEGGRGAFF.

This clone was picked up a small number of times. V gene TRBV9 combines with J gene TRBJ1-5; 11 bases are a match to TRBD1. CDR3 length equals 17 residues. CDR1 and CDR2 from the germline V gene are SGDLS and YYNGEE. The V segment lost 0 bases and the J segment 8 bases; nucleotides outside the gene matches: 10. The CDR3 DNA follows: TGTGCCAGCAGCGTAGGAGTGGGGACAGGGGGTATGGAGCCCCAGCATTTT. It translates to CASSVGVGTGGMEPQHF. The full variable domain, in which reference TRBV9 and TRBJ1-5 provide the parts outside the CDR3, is DSGVTQTPKHLITATGQRVTLRCSPRSGDLSVYWYQQSLDQGLQFLIQYYNGEERAKGNILERFSAQQFPDLHSELNLSSLELGDSALYFCASSVGVGTGGMEPQHFGDGTRLSIL.

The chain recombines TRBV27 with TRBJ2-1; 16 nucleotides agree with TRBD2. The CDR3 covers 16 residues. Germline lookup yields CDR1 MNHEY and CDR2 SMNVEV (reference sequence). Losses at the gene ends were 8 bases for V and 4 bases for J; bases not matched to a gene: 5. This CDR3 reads CASSGLAGGPYNEQFF. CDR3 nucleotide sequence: TGTGCCAGCTCGGGACTAGCGGGAGGGCCATACAATGAGCAGTTCTTC.